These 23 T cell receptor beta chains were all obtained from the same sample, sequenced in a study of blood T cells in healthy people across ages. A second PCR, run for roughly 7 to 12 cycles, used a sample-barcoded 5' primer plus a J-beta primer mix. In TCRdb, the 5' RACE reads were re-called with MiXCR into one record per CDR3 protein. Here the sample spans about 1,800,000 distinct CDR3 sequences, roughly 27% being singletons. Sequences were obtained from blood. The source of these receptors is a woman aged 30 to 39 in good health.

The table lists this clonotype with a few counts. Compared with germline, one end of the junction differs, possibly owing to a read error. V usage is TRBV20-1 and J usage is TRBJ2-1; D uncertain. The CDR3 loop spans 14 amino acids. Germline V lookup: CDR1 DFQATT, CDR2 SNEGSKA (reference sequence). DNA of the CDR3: TGCAGTGCTAGTACCCACAGCTCCAACAATGAGCAGTTCTTC. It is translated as CSASTHSSNNEQFF.

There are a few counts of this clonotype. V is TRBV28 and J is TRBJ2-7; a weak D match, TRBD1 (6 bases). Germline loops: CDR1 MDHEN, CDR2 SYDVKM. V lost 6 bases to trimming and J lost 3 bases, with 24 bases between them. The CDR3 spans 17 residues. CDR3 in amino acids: CASSPFPSGQFLYEQYF. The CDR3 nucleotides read TGTGCCAGCAGCCCTTTTCCGTCGGGACAATTTCTCTACGAGCAGTACTTC.

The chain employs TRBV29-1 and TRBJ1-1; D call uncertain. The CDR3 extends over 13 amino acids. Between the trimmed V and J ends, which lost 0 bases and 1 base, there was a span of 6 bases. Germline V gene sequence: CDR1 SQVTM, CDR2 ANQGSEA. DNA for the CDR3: TGCAGCGTTGAAGAGGAACGGAACACTGAAGCTTTCTTT. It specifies CSVEEERNTEAFF.

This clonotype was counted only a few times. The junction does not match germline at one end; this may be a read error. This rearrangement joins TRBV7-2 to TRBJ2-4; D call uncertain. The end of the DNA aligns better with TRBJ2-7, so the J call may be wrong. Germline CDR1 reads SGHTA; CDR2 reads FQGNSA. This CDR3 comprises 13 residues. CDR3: CACSLDTYYEQYF. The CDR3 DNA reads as TGTGCCTGCAGCTTAGATACCTACTACGAGCAGTACTTC.

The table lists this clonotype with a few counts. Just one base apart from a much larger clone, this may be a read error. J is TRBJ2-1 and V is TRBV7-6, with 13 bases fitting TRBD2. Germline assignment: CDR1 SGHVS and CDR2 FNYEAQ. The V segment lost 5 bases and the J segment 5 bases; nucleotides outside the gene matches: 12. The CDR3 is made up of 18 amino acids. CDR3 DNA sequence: TGTGCCAGCAGCCCTAGGAGTGTAGGGACTAGCGGGAACAATGAGCAGTTCTTC. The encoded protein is CASSPRSVGTSGNNEQFF.

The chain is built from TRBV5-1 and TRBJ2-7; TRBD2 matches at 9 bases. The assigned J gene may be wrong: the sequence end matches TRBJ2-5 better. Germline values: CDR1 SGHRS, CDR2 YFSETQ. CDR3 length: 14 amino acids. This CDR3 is CASSWGLARETQYF. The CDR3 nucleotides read TGCGCCAGCAGCTGGGGACTAGCCAGGGAGACCCAGTACTTC.

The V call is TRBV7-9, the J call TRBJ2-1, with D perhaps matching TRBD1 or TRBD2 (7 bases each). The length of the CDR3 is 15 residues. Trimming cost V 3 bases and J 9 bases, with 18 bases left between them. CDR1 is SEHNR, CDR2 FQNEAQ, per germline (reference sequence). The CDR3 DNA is TGTGCCAGCAGCTTGGCAGGGGGGGGGCAAAGTGAGCAGTTCTTC. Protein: CASSLAGGGQSEQFF.

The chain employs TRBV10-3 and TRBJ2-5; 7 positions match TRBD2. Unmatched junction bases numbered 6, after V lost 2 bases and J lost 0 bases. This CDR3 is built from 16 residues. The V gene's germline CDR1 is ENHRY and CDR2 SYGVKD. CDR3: CAISENRGGDQETQYF. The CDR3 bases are TGTGCCATCAGTGAGAATAGGGGAGGGGACCAAGAGACCCAGTACTTC.

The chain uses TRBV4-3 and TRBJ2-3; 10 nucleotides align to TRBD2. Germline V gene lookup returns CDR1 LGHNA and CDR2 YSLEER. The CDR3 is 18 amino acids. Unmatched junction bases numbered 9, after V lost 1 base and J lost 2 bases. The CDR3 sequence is CASSQGQDSGRATDTQYF. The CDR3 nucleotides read TGCGCCAGCAGCCAAGGACAGGACAGCGGGAGGGCCACAGATACGCAGTATTTT.

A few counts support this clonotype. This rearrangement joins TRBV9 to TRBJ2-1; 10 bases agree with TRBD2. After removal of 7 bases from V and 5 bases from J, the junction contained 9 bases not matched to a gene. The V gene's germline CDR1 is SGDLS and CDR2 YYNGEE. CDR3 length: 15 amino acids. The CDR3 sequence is CASGALAGANNEQFF. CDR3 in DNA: TGTGCCAGCGGCGCTCTAGCGGGAGCTAACAATGAGCAGTTCTTC. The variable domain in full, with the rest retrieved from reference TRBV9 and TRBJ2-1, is DSGVTQTPKHLITATGQRVTLRCSPRSGDLSVYWYQQSLDQGLQFLIQYYNGEERAKGNILERFSAQQFPDLHSELNLSSLELGDSALYFCASGALAGANNEQFFGPGTRLTVL.

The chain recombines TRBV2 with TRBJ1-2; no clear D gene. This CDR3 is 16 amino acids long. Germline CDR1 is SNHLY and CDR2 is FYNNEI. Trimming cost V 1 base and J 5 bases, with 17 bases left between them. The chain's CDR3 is CASSEDPGRYRYGYTF. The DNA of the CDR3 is TGTGCCAGCAGTGAAGATCCCGGGAGGTATAGGTATGGCTACACCTTC.

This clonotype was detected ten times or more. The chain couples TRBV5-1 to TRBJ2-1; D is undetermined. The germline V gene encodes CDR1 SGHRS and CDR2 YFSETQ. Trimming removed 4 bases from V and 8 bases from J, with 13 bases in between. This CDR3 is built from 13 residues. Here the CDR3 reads CASSLQPGDEQFF. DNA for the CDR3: TGCGCCAGCAGCCTCCAACCTGGGGATGAGCAGTTCTTC. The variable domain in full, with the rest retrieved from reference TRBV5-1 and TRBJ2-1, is KAGVTQTPRYLIKTRGQQVTLSCSPISGHRSVSWYQQTPGQGLQFLFEYFSETQRNKGNFPGRFSGRQFSNSRSEMNVSTLELGDSALYLCASSLQPGDEQFFGPGTRLTVL.

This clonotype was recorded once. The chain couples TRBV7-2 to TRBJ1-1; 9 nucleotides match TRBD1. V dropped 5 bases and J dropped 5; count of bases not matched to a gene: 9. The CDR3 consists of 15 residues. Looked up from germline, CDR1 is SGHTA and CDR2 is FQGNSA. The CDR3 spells CASSPTGQGTTEAFF. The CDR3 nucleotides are TGTGCCAGCAGCCCTACGGGACAGGGAACGACTGAAGCTTTCTTT.

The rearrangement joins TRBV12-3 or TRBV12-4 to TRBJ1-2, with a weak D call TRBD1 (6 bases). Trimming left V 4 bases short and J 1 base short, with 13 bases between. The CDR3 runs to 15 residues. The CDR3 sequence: CASSWGPGFNYGYTF. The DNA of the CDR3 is TGTGCCAGCAGTTGGGGGCCGGGATTTAACTATGGCTACACCTTC.

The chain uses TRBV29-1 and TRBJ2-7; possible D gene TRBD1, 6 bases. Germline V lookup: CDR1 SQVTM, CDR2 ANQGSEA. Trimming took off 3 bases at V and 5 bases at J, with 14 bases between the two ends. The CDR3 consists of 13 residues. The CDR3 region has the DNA TGCAGCGTTGATACAGGGTTCGTGGACGAGCAGTACTTC. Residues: CSVDTGFVDEQYF.

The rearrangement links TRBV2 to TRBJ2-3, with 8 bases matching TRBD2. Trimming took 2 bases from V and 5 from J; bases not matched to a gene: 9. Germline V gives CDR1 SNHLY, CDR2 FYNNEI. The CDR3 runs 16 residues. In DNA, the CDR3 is TGTGCCAGCAGTGAAAGGGGAAGCGGGGGAGGAGATACGCAGTATTTT. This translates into CASSERGSGGGDTQYF.

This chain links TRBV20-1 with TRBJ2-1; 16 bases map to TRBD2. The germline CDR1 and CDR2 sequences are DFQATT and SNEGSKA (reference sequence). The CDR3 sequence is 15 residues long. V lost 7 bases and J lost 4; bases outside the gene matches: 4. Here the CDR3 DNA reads TGCAGTGTGGGACTAGCGGGGGGGTTATACAATGAGCAGTTCTTC. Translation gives CSVGLAGGLYNEQFF.

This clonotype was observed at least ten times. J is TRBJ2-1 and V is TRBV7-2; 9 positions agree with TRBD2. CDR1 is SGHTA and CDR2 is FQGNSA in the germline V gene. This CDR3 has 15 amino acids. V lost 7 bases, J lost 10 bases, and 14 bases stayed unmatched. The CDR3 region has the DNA TGTGCCAGCACCCCCCGGACTAGCGTCGAGGGGGAGCAGTTCTTC. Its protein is CASTPRTSVEGEQFF.

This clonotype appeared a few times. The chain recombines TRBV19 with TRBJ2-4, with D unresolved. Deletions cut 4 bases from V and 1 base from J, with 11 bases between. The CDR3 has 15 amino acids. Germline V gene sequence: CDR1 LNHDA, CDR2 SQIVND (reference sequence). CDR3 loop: CASSNGDGAKNIQYF. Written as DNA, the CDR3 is TGTGCCAGTAGTAATGGTGATGGGGCCAAAAACATTCAGTACTTC. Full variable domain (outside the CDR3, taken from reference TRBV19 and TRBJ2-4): DGGITQSPKYLFRKEGQNVTLSCEQNLNHDAMYWYRQDPGQGLRLIYYSQIVNDFQKGDIAEGYSVSREKKESFPLTVTSAQKNPTAFYLCASSNGDGAKNIQYFGAGTRLSVL.

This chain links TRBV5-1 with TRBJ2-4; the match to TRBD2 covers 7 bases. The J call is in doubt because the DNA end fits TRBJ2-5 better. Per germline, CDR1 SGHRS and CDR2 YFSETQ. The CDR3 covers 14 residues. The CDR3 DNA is TGCGCCAGCAGCGCGTTACTAGCGCGGGAGACCCAGTACTTC. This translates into CASSALLARETQYF.

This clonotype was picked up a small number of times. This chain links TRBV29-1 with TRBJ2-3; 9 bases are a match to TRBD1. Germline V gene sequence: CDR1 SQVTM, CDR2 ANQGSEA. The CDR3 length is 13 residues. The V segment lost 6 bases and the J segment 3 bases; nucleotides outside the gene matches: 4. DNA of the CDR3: TGCAGCGTACAGGGGGCTACGACAGATACGCAGTATTTT. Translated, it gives CSVQGATTDTQYF.

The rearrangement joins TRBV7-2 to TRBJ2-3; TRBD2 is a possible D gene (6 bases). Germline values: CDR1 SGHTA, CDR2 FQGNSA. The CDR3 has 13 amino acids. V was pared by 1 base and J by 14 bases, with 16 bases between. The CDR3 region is CASSLDGSKEGYF. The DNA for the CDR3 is TGTGCCAGCAGCTTAGACGGGTCCAAGGAGGGGTATTTT.

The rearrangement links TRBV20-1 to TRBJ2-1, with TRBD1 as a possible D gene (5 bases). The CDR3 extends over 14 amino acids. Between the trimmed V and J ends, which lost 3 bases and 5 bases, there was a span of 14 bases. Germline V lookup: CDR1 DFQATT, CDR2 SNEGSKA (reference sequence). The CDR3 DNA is TGCAGTGCTAGTGGTCTATCAGGGCACAATGAGCAGTTCTTC. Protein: CSASGLSGHNEQFF.